This TCR beta chain came from a study of regulatory T cells in long-lasting Graves disease. Time point reported: newly diagnosed GD, antithyroid drugs for less than 3 months. Generation of the TCR library employed RNA extracted from PBMCs. The TCR beta library used iRepertoire HTBI primers with Arm-PCR amplification of CDR3. One entry per CDR3 protein, called by TCRdb with MiXCR from the multiplex PCR reads. The data contain 600,000 to 650,000 distinct CDR3 sequences, under 20% of them singletons. General study results and limits: Graves' patients with persistent disease showed TCR diversity lower than patients newly diagnosed.

At least ten counts were recorded for this clonotype. Its target is unknown. The CDR3 runs to 11 residues. CDR1 and CDR2 (germline): MNHEY, SMNVEV (reference sequence). V lost 6 bases and J 4 bases, leaving 6 bases between the germline ends. This same sample was also taken into another study, of T cells in Graves' hyperthyroidism and ophthalmopathy.

The chain links TRBV27 to TRBJ1-2; no clear D. Sequences were derived from peripheral blood mononuclear cells (PBMCs), sampled at new diagnosis, from a patient treated with antithyroid drugs. This sequence was found in a woman in her thirties with Graves disease. CDR3 DNA sequence: TGTGCCAGCAGCGATTTCTATGGCTACACCTTC. It is translated as CASSDFYGYTF.